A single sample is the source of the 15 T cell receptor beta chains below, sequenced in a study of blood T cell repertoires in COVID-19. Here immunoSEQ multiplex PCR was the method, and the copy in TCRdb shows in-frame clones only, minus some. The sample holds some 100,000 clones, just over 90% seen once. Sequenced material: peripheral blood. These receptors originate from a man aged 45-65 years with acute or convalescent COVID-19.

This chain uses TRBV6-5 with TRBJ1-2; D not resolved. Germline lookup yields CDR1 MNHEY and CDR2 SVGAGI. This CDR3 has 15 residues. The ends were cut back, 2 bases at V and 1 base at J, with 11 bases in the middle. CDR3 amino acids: CASSYEADINYGYTF. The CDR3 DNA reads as TGTGCCAGCAGTTACGAGGCAGATATTAACTATGGCTACACCTTC.

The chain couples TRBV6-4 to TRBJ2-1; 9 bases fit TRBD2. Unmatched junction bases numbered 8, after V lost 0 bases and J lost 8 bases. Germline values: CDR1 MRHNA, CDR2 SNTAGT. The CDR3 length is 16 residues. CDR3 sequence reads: CASSDSWASGIDEQFF. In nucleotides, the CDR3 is TGTGCCAGCAGTGACTCTTGGGCTAGCGGGATCGATGAGCAGTTCTTC.

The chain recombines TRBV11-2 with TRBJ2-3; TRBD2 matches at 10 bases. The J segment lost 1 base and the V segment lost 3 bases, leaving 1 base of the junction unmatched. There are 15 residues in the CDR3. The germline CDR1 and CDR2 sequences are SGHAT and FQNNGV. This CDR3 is CASSFGTSGTDTQYF. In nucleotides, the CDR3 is TGTGCCAGCAGCTTCGGGACTAGCGGCACAGATACGCAGTATTTT.

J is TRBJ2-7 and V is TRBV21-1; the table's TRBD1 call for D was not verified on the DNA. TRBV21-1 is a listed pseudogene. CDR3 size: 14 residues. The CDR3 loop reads CARPNRDRAYEQYF. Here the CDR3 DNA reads TGTGCCAGGCCGAACCGGGACAGAGCCTACGAGCAGTACTTC.

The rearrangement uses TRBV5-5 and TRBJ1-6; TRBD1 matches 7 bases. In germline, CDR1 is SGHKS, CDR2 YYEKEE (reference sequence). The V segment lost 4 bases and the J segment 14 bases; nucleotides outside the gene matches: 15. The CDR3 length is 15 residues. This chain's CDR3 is CASSSGTAGDWSLHF. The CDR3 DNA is TGTGCCAGCAGCAGTGGGACAGCGGGGGATTGGTCCCTCCACTTT.

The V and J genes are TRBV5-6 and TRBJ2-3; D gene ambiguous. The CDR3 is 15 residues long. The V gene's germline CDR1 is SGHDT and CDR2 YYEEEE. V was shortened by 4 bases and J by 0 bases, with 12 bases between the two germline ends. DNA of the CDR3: TGTGCCAGCAGCGGGCCTCAACATAGCACAGATACGCAGTATTTT. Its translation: CASSGPQHSTDTQYF. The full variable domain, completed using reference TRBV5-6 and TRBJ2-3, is DAGVTQSPTHLIKTRGQQVTLRCSPKSGHDTVSWYQQALGQGPQFIFQYYEEEERQRGNFPDRFSGHQFPNYSSELNVNALLLGDSALYLCASSGPQHSTDTQYFGPGTRLTVL.

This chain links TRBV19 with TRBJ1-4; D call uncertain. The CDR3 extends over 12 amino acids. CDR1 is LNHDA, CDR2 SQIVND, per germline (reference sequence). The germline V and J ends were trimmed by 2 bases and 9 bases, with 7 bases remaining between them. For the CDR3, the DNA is TGTGCCAGTAGTATACCAAACAAAAAACTGTTTTTT. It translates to CASSIPNKKLFF.

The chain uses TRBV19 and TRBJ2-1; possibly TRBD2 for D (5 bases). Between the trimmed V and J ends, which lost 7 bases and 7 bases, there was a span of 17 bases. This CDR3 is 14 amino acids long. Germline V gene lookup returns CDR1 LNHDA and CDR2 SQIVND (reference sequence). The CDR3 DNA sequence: TGTGCCAGTACCCCACAGCGGTTCTTGAATGAGCAGTTCTTC. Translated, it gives CASTPQRFLNEQFF.

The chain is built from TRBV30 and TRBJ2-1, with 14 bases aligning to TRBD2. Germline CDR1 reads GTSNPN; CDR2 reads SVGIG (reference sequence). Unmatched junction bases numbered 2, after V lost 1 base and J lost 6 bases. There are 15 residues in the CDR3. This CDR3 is CAWSGTSGRINEQFF. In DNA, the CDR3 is TGTGCCTGGAGTGGGACTAGCGGGAGGATCAATGAGCAGTTCTTC.

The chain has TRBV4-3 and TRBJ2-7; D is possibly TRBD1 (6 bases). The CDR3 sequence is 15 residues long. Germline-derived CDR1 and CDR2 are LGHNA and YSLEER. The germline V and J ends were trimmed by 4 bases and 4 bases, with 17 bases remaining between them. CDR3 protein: CASSLSVGGIYEQYF. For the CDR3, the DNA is TGCGCCAGCAGCCTATCGGTAGGGGGAATATACGAGCAGTACTTC.

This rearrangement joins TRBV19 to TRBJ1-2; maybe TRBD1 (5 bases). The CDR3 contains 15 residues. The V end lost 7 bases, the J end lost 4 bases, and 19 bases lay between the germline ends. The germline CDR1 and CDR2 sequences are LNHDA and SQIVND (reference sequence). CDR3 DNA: TGTGCCAGTACTACAGGCCGAGAGACCTCCTATGGCTACACCTTC. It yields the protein CASTTGRETSYGYTF. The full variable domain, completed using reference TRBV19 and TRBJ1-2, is DGGITQSPKYLFRKEGQNVTLSCEQNLNHDAMYWYRQDPGQGLRLIYYSQIVNDFQKGDIAEGYSVSREKKESFPLTVTSAQKNPTAFYLCASTTGRETSYGYTFGSGTRLTVV.

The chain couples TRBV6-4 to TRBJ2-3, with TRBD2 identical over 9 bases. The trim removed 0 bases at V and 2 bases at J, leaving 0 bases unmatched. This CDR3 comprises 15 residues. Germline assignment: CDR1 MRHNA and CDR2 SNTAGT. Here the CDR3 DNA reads TGTGCCAGCAGTGACTCGGGACTAGCCACAGATACGCAGTATTTT. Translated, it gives CASSDSGLATDTQYF.

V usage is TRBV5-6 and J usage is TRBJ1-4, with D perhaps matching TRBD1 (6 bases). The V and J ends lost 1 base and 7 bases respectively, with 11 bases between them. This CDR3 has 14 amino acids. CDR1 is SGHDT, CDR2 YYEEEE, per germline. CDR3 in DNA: TGTGCCAGCAGCTTGCGGGGGGCGATTGAAAAACTGTTTTTT. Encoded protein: CASSLRGAIEKLFF.

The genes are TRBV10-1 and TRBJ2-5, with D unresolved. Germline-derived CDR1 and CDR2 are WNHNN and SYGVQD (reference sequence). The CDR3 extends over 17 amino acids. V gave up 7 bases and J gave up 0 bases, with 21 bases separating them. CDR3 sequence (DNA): TGCGCCAGCATCCCTTCCAATAGTTGGCGGAACCAAGAGACCCAGTACTTC. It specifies CASIPSNSWRNQETQYF.

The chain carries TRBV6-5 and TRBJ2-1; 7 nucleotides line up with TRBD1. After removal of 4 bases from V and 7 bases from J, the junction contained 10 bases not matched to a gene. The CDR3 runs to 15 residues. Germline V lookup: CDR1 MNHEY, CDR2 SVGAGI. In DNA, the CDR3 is TGTGCCAGCAGTTCCGCCGACTCCAGGGGGAATGAGCAGTTCTTC. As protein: CASSSADSRGNEQFF.